The clone carrying this T cell receptor beta chain has just a few counts. Antigen unknown. Unique molecular identifiers were present in the TCR beta cDNA libraries. TCRdb called the PCR reads again in MiXCR, with one record for every CDR3 protein. Altogether 600,000 to 750,000 distinct CDR3 sequences are present, approximately 60% being singletons, with the ten largest covering approximately 10%. These data originate in a study of post-analysis software for immune sequencing data. Study-wide background: Secondary progressive, relapsing-remitting and progressive-relapsing multiple sclerosis were among the included disease courses. Study results and caveats: Samples from one preparation batch, clustered by F measure, grouped strongly together. Elevated frequency relative to controls characterized roughly 5 TRBV segments in patients, TRBV5-6, TRBV5-1 and TRBV20-1 among them. Controls' normalized Chao1 diversity significantly exceeded that of multiple sclerosis patients.

With 8 bases clipped from V and 5 bases from J, the junction kept 7 bases outside the gene matches. The CDR3 is made up of 13 amino acids. The germline V gene encodes CDR1 ENHRY and CDR2 SYGVKD. The V and J genes are TRBV10-3 and TRBJ2-7, with 9 bases aligning to TRBD1. Material for sequencing was blood. This sequence was found in a girl aged 2 to 9 with multiple sclerosis. The CDR3 loop reads CAIAGTGTNEQYF. CDR3 DNA: TGTGCCATCGCCGGGACAGGGACAAACGAGCAGTACTTC.